These 29 T cell receptor beta chains came from one sample sequenced in a study of blood T cells in healthy people across ages. A second PCR, run for roughly 7 to 12 cycles, used a sample-barcoded 5' primer plus a J-beta primer mix. Using its own MiXCR run on the 5' RACE reads, TCRdb lists one record per CDR3 protein. The sample contains just over 800,000 distinct CDR3 sequences, about 59% of which appear only once. Sequenced material: blood. The receptor set was obtained from a man younger than 40 in good health.

This clonotype was counted only a few times. V usage is TRBV20-1 and J usage is TRBJ2-3, with 10 bases matching TRBD1. CDR1 is DFQATT, CDR2 SNEGSKA, per germline (reference sequence). V lost 2 bases to trimming and J lost 4 bases; unmatched junction nucleotides: 3. CDR3 size: 14 residues. This chain's CDR3 is CSARPGQGSDTQYF. CDR3 bases: TGCAGTGCTAGACCGGGACAGGGGTCAGATACGCAGTATTTT.

The rearrangement uses TRBV28 and TRBJ2-5, with a tentative D call TRBD2 (5 bases). The J call is doubtful: the DNA matches TRBJ2-7 better. Germline loops: CDR1 MDHEN, CDR2 SYDVKM. This CDR3 contains 15 residues. The CDR3 reads CASSSRGLSNYEQYF. The DNA for the CDR3 is TGTGCCAGCAGTTCCCGGGGTTTATCGAACTACGAGCAGTACTTC.

This clonotype was seen a handful of times. The chain joins TRBV27 to TRBJ2-5; the match to TRBD2 covers 11 bases. The CDR3 covers 16 residues. The V and J ends lost 5 bases and 1 base, in that order; junction bases with no gene match: 6. In germline, CDR1 is MNHEY, CDR2 SMNVEV (reference sequence). The CDR3 DNA reads as TGTGCCAGCAGTCCCTTAGCGGGGGGGTCCCAAGAGACCCAGTACTTC. It codes for CASSPLAGGSQETQYF.

Points on this clonotype: Given a much more abundant clone one base away, this may be a read error. The chain has TRBV5-1 and TRBJ1-6, with 7 bases matching TRBD1. V was pared by 3 bases and J by 12 bases, with 12 bases of the junction left unmatched. Germline V gene sequence: CDR1 SGHRS, CDR2 YFSETQ. The CDR3 is 15 amino acids. CDR3: CASSSGQPPVGPLHF. In DNA, the CDR3 is TGCGCCAGCAGCTCGGGACAGCCGCCCGTGGGACCCCTCCACTTT. The full variable domain, rest sourced from reference TRBV5-1 and TRBJ1-6, is KAGVTQTPRYLIKTRGQQVTLSCSPISGHRSVSWYQQTPGQGLQFLFEYFSETQRNKGNFPGRFSGRQFSNSRSEMNVSTLELGDSALYLCASSSGQPPVGPLHFGNGTRLTVT.

V usage is TRBV5-1 and J usage is TRBJ2-1, with 7 bases matching TRBD2. The CDR3 runs to 16 residues. With V trimmed by 0 bases and J by 4 bases, 7 bases remained unmatched. The germline CDR1 and CDR2 sequences are SGHRS and YFSETQ. The CDR3: CASSLGRGGLYNEQFF. CDR3 coding DNA: TGCGCCAGCAGCTTGGGTCGCGGGGGACTATACAATGAGCAGTTCTTC.

J is TRBJ2-1 and V is TRBV5-6; 10 bases are shared with TRBD1. J gave up 12 bases and V 3 bases, and 12 bases lay outside the gene matches. This CDR3 is 15 amino acids long. Germline assignment: CDR1 SGHDT and CDR2 YYEEEE. The CDR3 nucleotides read TGTGCCAGCAGCTACCGGGACAGGGGTCCAGAGGGGCAGTTCTTC. Its translation: CASSYRDRGPEGQFF.

The V and J genes are TRBV20-1 and TRBJ2-1; D possibly corresponds to TRBD2 (5 bases). V was shortened by 2 bases and J by 8 bases, with 7 bases between the two germline ends. From germline, CDR1 is DFQATT and CDR2 SNEGSKA (reference sequence). The CDR3 runs to 11 residues. For the CDR3, the DNA is TGCAGTGCTAGACTAGCCTATGAGCAGTTCTTC. This encodes CSARLAYEQFF.

This chain uses TRBV7-2 with TRBJ2-4; D is uncertain. The V gene's germline CDR1 is SGHTA and CDR2 FQGNSA. This CDR3 contains 15 residues. The V and J ends lost 2 bases and 6 bases respectively, with 14 bases between them. The CDR3 DNA reads TGTGCCAGCAGCTTATTCGGCGAGGTGGGAAACATTCAGTACTTC. This codes for CASSLFGEVGNIQYF.

This chain uses TRBV7-2 with TRBJ2-7; possible D gene TRBD1, 6 bases. Germline CDR1 SGHTA, CDR2 FQGNSA. The CDR3 covers 16 residues. Deletions cut 3 bases from V and 0 bases from J, with 15 bases between. The CDR3 nucleotides are TGTGCCAGCAGCTTTCTGTTACAGGGAAGCTCCTACGAGCAGTACTTC. Translating it yields CASSFLLQGSSYEQYF.

This clonotype has just a few counts. The rearrangement uses TRBV4-3 and TRBJ2-1, with 11 bases that match TRBD2. The CDR3 is 14 residues long. Germline CDR1 reads LGHNA; CDR2 reads YSLEER. V lost 2 bases and J lost 13; bases outside the gene matches: 7. CDR3 coding DNA: TGCGCCAGCAGCCAATCCCTAGCGGGGGGCCTTCAGTTCTTC. Translation gives CASSQSLAGGLQFF.

This clonotype was detected only a few times. For the CDR3, the DNA is TGCAGCGTTCAACCTACAGGGTCGGAAGAGCAGTACTTC. Amino acid sequence: CSVQPTGSEEQYF. The rearrangement uses TRBV29-1 and TRBJ2-5, with a tentative D call TRBD1 (6 bases). Germline CDR1 and CDR2: SQVTM and ANQGSEA. This CDR3 contains 13 residues. The germline V and J ends were trimmed by 5 bases and 11 bases, with 21 bases remaining between them.

The rearrangement joins TRBV10-3 to TRBJ2-1; 10 bases map to TRBD2. The CDR3 runs to 17 residues. CDR1 and CDR2 from the germline V gene are ENHRY and SYGVKD. The J segment lost 5 bases and the V segment lost 5 bases, leaving 12 bases of the junction unmatched. The CDR3 nucleotides are TGTGCCATCAGTCAGTTCAAAGGGACTAGCGTTGACAATGAGCAGTTCTTC. Protein sequence: CAISQFKGTSVDNEQFF.

The chain carries TRBV20-1 and TRBJ2-7, with D tentatively TRBD2 (5 bases). V was shortened by 0 bases and J by 2 bases, with 8 bases between the two germline ends. CDR3 length: 13 residues. Germline V gene data show CDR1 as DFQATT and CDR2 as SNEGSKA (reference sequence). The CDR3 DNA is TGCAGTGCTAGAGAACGGGGTACCTACGAGCAGTACTTC. Translation: CSARERGTYEQYF.

The chain is built from TRBV27 and TRBJ1-4; D is unclear. The CDR3 covers 14 residues. Germline V gene lookup returns CDR1 MNHEY and CDR2 SMNVEV (reference sequence). V lost 1 base and J lost 5, with 8 bases in between. The CDR3 region is CASSLWPANEKLFF. The CDR3 bases are TGTGCCAGCAGTTTATGGCCAGCAAATGAAAAACTGTTTTTT.

This rearrangement joins TRBV27 to TRBJ2-1; D is perhaps TRBD1 (5 bases). Trimming shortened V by 5 bases and J by 9 bases, and 11 bases separated the two germline ends. CDR3 length: 12 residues. Germline V gene sequence: CDR1 MNHEY, CDR2 SMNVEV (reference sequence). This chain's CDR3 is CASSLTVGEQFF. The CDR3 region has the DNA TGTGCCAGCAGTCTGACAGTGGGTGAGCAGTTCTTC.

The table lists this clonotype with a few counts. V usage is TRBV4-3 and J usage is TRBJ2-1; D unresolved. Germline V gene data show CDR1 as LGHNA and CDR2 as YSLEER. There are 14 residues in the CDR3. The V end lost 0 bases, the J end lost 7 bases, and 10 bases lay between the germline ends. The CDR3 sequence is CASSQDLTRNEQFF. The CDR3 DNA sequence: TGCGCCAGCAGCCAAGATCTTACGAGGAATGAGCAGTTCTTC.

Comments on this clonotype: Relative to the germline gene, one junction end is altered; a read error may explain this. J is TRBJ2-3 and V is TRBV10-3; D may be TRBD1 or TRBD2 (5 bases each). The V gene's germline CDR1 is ENHRY and CDR2 SYGVKD. The CDR3 spans 16 residues. The CDR3 loop reads CAITEGAGSSTDTPYF. CDR3 DNA: TGTGCCATCACTGAGGGCGCAGGGTCGTCAACAGATACGCCGTATTTT.

The V gene is TRBV5-1, the J gene TRBJ2-2; 9 nucleotides agree with TRBD1. J gave up 8 bases and V 2 bases, and 4 bases lay outside the gene matches. This CDR3 spans 14 amino acids. CDR1 is SGHRS and CDR2 is YFSETQ in the germline V gene. CDR3 in amino acids: CASSLQGAGGELFF. DNA of the CDR3: TGCGCCAGCAGCTTACAGGGGGCCGGAGGGGAGCTGTTTTTT.

The CDR3 reads CASSFSGAGVYEQYF. The DNA of the CDR3 is TGTGCCAGCAGCTTCTCTGGGGCAGGGGTCTACGAGCAGTACTTC. V gene TRBV11-2 combines with J gene TRBJ2-7; D is possibly TRBD1 (6 bases). This CDR3 is 15 amino acids long. Germline CDR1 is SGHAT and CDR2 is FQNNGV. V was cut by 3 bases and J by 3 bases, with 15 bases left in between.

This sequence joins TRBV29-1 and TRBJ2-5; the match to TRBD1 covers 9 bases. Judging by the DNA end, TRBJ2-7 fits better; the J call may be wrong. CDR3 length: 12 amino acids. Germline lookup yields CDR1 SQVTM and CDR2 ANQGSEA. The CDR3 here is CSVEGQGYEQYF. CDR3 coding DNA: TGCAGCGTTGAGGGACAGGGATACGAGCAGTACTTC.

The chain uses TRBV6-4 and TRBJ2-5; D is ambiguous. The CDR3 runs 13 residues. CDR1 and CDR2 (germline): MRHNA, SNTAGT. The V and J ends lost 3 bases and 5 bases respectively, with 10 bases between them. The CDR3: CASSERYGETQYF. The CDR3 coding sequence is TGTGCCAGCAGTGAACGTTATGGGGAGACCCAGTACTTC.

This chain uses TRBV6-6 with TRBJ2-7; 7 nucleotides line up with TRBD2. The germline V gene encodes CDR1 MNHNY and CDR2 SVGAGI (reference sequence). This CDR3 region has 15 residues. J was trimmed by 5 bases and V by 7 bases; bases with no gene match: 14. CDR3 coding DNA: TGTGCCAGCACCCAGGGATGGCTAGCGGACAACGAGCAGTACTTC. Protein sequence: CASTQGWLADNEQYF.

The J gene is TRBJ2-5, the V gene TRBV7-2; 14 bases map to TRBD2. The CDR3 covers 16 residues. The V gene end was trimmed by 4 bases and the J gene end by 4 bases; junction bases not matched to a gene: 5. CDR1 and CDR2 (germline): SGHTA, FQGNSA. CDR3 region: CASSSRLAGGPETQYF. In DNA form, the CDR3 reads TGTGCCAGCAGCTCAAGACTAGCGGGGGGGCCAGAGACCCAGTACTTC.

The chain uses TRBV7-2 and TRBJ1-2; D not certain. The CDR3 is 13 residues long. Germline CDR1 is SGHTA and CDR2 is FQGNSA. V lost 5 bases and J 2 bases, leaving 9 bases between the germline ends. Here the CDR3 reads CASSPGWNYGYTF. The CDR3 region has the DNA TGTGCCAGCAGCCCCGGGTGGAACTATGGCTACACCTTC.

J is TRBJ2-5 and V is TRBV20-1; tentative D call: TRBD2 (5 bases). Trimming removed 0 bases from V and 13 bases from J, with 15 bases in between. This CDR3 comprises 12 residues. The germline CDR1 and CDR2 sequences are DFQATT and SNEGSKA (reference sequence). CDR3: CSARDLATGVYF. CDR3 nucleotide sequence: TGCAGTGCTAGAGATTTGGCCACCGGGGTGTACTTC.

The chain joins TRBV5-5 to TRBJ2-1; the match to TRBD2 covers 7 bases. V was clipped by 0 bases and J by 2 bases; unmatched bases: 2. CDR1 is SGHKS and CDR2 is YYEKEE in the germline V gene (reference sequence). This CDR3 comprises 15 residues. The CDR3 sequence is CASSLGLAPYNEQFF. CDR3 sequence (DNA): TGTGCCAGCAGCTTGGGACTAGCCCCCTACAATGAGCAGTTCTTC.

This clonotype was recorded once. A much bigger clone sits one base away, suggesting this may be a read error. This chain uses TRBV20-1 with TRBJ1-5, with D uncertain. With 7 bases removed from V and 6 bases from J, the gap between germline ends came to 25 bases. CDR3 size: 16 residues. Per germline, CDR1 DFQATT and CDR2 SNEGSKA (reference sequence). This chain's CDR3 is CSVSLFGGPPGQPQHF. The CDR3 DNA sequence: TGCAGTGTTAGTCTTTTTGGTGGACCGCCCGGTCAGCCCCAGCATTTT.

The chain recombines TRBV20-1 with TRBJ2-3; possibly TRBD1 or TRBD2 for D (5 bases each). The CDR3 totals 14 residues. Between the trimmed V and J ends, which lost 5 bases and 6 bases, there was a span of 18 bases. CDR1 is DFQATT, CDR2 SNEGSKA, per germline (reference sequence). For the CDR3, the DNA is TGCAGTGCTTACGGGGCGGGCCGGCGGGATACGCAGTATTTT. It encodes CSAYGAGRRDTQYF.

This clonotype was detected a few times. The chain couples TRBV28 to TRBJ1-6, with D hard to call. The germline V and J ends were trimmed by 3 bases and 8 bases, with 14 bases remaining between them. From germline, CDR1 is MDHEN and CDR2 SYDVKM. The CDR3 length is 15 residues. CDR3 nucleotides: TGTGCCAGCAGTTTCACTGGGGTCAAAGATTCACCCCTCCACTTT. Its protein product is CASSFTGVKDSPLHF. Full variable domain (rest looked up from reference TRBV28 and TRBJ1-6): DVKVTQSSRYLVKRTGEKVFLECVQDMDHENMFWYRQDPGLGLRLIYFSYDVKMKEKGDIPEGYSVSREKKERFSLILESASTNQTSMYLCASSFTGVKDSPLHFGNGTRLTVT.